The 31 T cell receptor beta chains below come from one sample, sequenced in a study of shared clonotypes between healthy human individuals (dated by TCRdb to 2020 to 2022). Libraries were made using the immunoSEQ multiplex PCR assay. This immuneACCESS table, as held by TCRdb, lists in-frame sequences with V and J called but not all clones. Of the missing ones, under half trace to an unresolved V gene in checked studies; the others have no known cause. The sample records more than 450,000 clones, 60% to 85% of which are singletons. The ten biggest clones cover 10% to 15% of the sample. The sequencing sample was made of PBMCs. The receptors were sampled from a middle-aged woman in good health. Some clones in this sample may be carry-over from other donors' samples.

This clone was observed a single time. The chain joins TRBV10-2 to TRBJ2-1; the D is unclear. Germline CDR1 reads WSHSY; CDR2 reads SAAADI. V lost 5 bases, J lost 8 bases, and 7 bases lay in between. The CDR3 spans 11 residues. CDR3 in DNA: TGCGCCAGCAGTCTGTCATATGAGCAGTTCTTC. This translates into CASSLSYEQFF.

V and J are TRBV20-1 and TRBJ2-7; no firm D call. This CDR3 has 11 amino acids. Per germline, CDR1 DFQATT and CDR2 SNEGSKA (reference sequence). V dropped 4 bases and J dropped 2 bases, with 6 bases sitting between them. The CDR3 region is CSATGTYEQYF. DNA of the CDR3: TGCAGTGCTACAGGTACCTACGAGCAGTACTTC.

Of note for this clone: Additional DNA sequences in this sample encode the identical CDR3. The chain has TRBV28 and TRBJ2-7; D unresolved. CDR3 size: 11 residues. Trimming took 0 bases from V and 5 from J, leaving 2 bases between them. The germline V gene has CDR1 MDHEN and CDR2 SYDVKM. The CDR3 DNA reads TGTGCCAGCAGTTTATGGGACGAGCAGTACTTC. Translating gives CASSLWDEQYF.

V usage is TRBV7-9 and J usage is TRBJ2-6; 7 nucleotides agree with TRBD1. The length of the CDR3 is 17 residues. Germline CDR1 SEHNR, CDR2 FQNEAQ (reference sequence). The ends lost 5 bases at V and 4 bases at J; junction bases unmatched: 11. As DNA, the CDR3 is TGTGCCAGCAGCCATTCGACAGGGTTCACGGGGGCCAACGTCCTGACTTTC. This encodes CASSHSTGFTGANVLTF.

This clone was seen a few times. The chain carries TRBV5-6 and TRBJ1-6; 7 nucleotides agree with TRBD1. CDR1 and CDR2 from the germline V gene are SGHDT and YYEEEE. This CDR3 has 13 residues. V lost 3 bases, J lost 10 bases, and 4 bases stayed unmatched. The CDR3, as DNA: TGTGCCAGCAGCTCCACAGGGGACTCACCCCTCCACTTT. Its protein product is CASSSTGDSPLHF.

This clone was counted at least ten times. The CDR3 DNA reads TGTGCCAGCAGCCCCCAGGGGGACCTTCAGCCCCAGCATTTT. Translation gives CASSPQGDLQPQHF. V gene TRBV9 combines with J gene TRBJ1-5; 7 bases are shared with TRBD1. J gave up 6 bases and V 4 bases, and 7 bases lay outside the gene matches. This CDR3 region has 14 residues. In germline, CDR1 is SGDLS, CDR2 YYNGEE.

The V gene is TRBV5-1, the J gene TRBJ2-1; unclear D gene. V was trimmed by 0 bases and J by 2 bases, leaving 6 bases between them. The CDR3 is made up of 14 amino acids. From germline, CDR1 is SGHRS and CDR2 YFSETQ. This CDR3 is CASSLAGPYNEQFF. CDR3 sequence (DNA): TGCGCCAGCAGCTTGGCGGGCCCCTACAATGAGCAGTTCTTC.

This chain uses TRBV4-1 with TRBJ2-3; 8 bases map to TRBD2. The CDR3 totals 14 residues. Germline CDR1 is MGHRA and CDR2 is YSYEKL. V lost 3 bases, J lost 5 bases, and 4 bases stayed unmatched. CDR3 sequence reads: CASSHGRAEDTQYF. The CDR3 region has the DNA TGCGCCAGCAGCCACGGGAGGGCCGAAGATACGCAGTATTTT.

The rearrangement links TRBV15 to TRBJ1-5; no clear D. The CDR3 sequence is 12 residues long. V shed 0 bases and J shed 6 bases, with 3 bases lying between them. The germline CDR1 and CDR2 sequences are LNHNV and YYDKDF (reference sequence). The CDR3 sequence is CATSRDAQPQHF. The CDR3 region has the DNA TGTGCCACCAGCAGAGATGCTCAGCCCCAGCATTTT. Variable domain in full (rest from reference TRBV15 and TRBJ1-5): DAMVIQNPRYQVTQFGKPVTLSCSQTLNHNVMYWYQQKSSQAPKLLFHYYDKDFNNEADTPDNFQSRRPNTSFCFLDIRSPGLGDTAMYLCATSRDAQPQHFGDGTRLSIL.

The chain joins TRBV2 to TRBJ1-5, with a tentative D call TRBD1 (5 bases). Trimming pared 4 bases from V and 0 bases from J, leaving 13 bases between. The CDR3 runs to 16 residues. From germline, CDR1 is SNHLY and CDR2 FYNNEI. CDR3 region: CASSGRGGYSNQPQHF. The CDR3 bases are TGTGCCAGCAGTGGGCGGGGGGGGTATAGCAATCAGCCCCAGCATTTT.

In its sample, this clone was seen once. CDR3 in DNA: TGTGCCACCACCGGGACACCAGAGACCCAGTACTTC. This sequence encodes CATTGTPETQYF. The J gene is TRBJ2-5, the V gene TRBV2; maybe TRBD1 (6 bases). This CDR3 is built from 12 residues. Between the trimmed V and J ends, which lost 10 bases and 4 bases, there was a span of 13 bases. CDR1 is SNHLY and CDR2 is FYNNEI in the germline V gene.

This chain uses TRBV25-1 with TRBJ1-4; 7 nucleotides match TRBD1. V trimming: 7 bases; J trimming: 8 bases; junction bases outside the gene matches: 7. Looked up from germline, CDR1 is MGHDK and CDR2 is SYGVNS. This CDR3 spans 13 amino acids. CDR3 nucleotide sequence: TGTGCCAGCACGGAGGGGGCATGGGAAAAACTGTTTTTT. Its translation: CASTEGAWEKLFF.

The gene calls are TRBV29-1 and TRBJ1-2; D gene ambiguous. Per germline, CDR1 SQVTM and CDR2 ANQGSEA. V dropped 4 bases and J dropped 7 bases, with 19 bases sitting between them. The CDR3 contains 14 residues. The CDR3 bases are TGCAGCGTTGTTCAGAGGTCTTACCGAGGTGGCTACACCTTC. Its translation: CSVVQRSYRGGYTF.

There are a few counts of this clone. The V call is TRBV14, the J call TRBJ2-1, with 7 positions matching TRBD2. Germline CDR1 SGHDN, CDR2 FVKESK. The CDR3 extends over 16 amino acids. The ends lost 2 bases at V and 9 bases at J; junction bases unmatched: 13. The CDR3 DNA sequence: TGTGCCAGCAGCCAACCCTTCGGCGGGAGTAGGGCTGAGCAGTTCTTC. It yields the protein CASSQPFGGSRAEQFF.

Sample share makes this clone medium-sized (0.01 to 0.1%). The chain couples TRBV19 to TRBJ2-3; weak D call: TRBD2 (6 bases). This CDR3 is built from 14 residues. Germline CDR1 is LNHDA and CDR2 is SQIVND (reference sequence). V was cut by 5 bases and J by 4 bases, with 13 bases left in between. This chain's CDR3 is CASSVWEAPDTQYF. CDR3 coding DNA: TGTGCCAGTAGTGTGTGGGAGGCCCCAGATACGCAGTATTTT.

The V call is TRBV4-2, the J call TRBJ2-7, with TRBD2 identical over 7 bases. With 0 bases clipped from V and 0 bases from J, the junction kept 11 bases outside the gene matches. The CDR3 has 18 residues. The germline V gene encodes CDR1 LGHNA and CDR2 YNFKEQ. The CDR3 DNA reads as TGTGCCAGCAGCCAAGACGGGGGGTATGGAACTAACTCCTACGAGCAGTACTTC. It is translated as CASSQDGGYGTNSYEQYF.

The chain has TRBV27 and TRBJ2-5, with TRBD2 matching 11 bases. J gave up 3 bases and V 5 bases, and 5 bases lay outside the gene matches. The CDR3 sequence is 15 residues long. CDR1 is MNHEY, CDR2 SMNVEV, per germline (reference sequence). CDR3 sequence reads: CASSGLAGGEETQYF. The CDR3 DNA is TGTGCCAGCAGTGGTCTAGCGGGAGGTGAAGAGACCCAGTACTTC.

The CDR3 nucleotides read TGTGCCAGCAGCTTAAACTCGGCCCCGCACGAGCAGTACTTC. This translates into CASSLNSAPHEQYF. V and J are TRBV7-9 and TRBJ2-7; D not resolved. The CDR3 runs to 14 residues. Germline loops: CDR1 SEHNR, CDR2 FQNEAQ (reference sequence). The ends were cut back, 2 bases at V and 5 bases at J, with 13 bases in the middle. Full variable domain (rest looked up from reference TRBV7-9 and TRBJ2-7): DTGVSQNPRHKITKRGQNVTFRCDPISEHNRLYWYRQTLGQGPEFLTYFQNEAQLEKSRLLSDRFSAERPKGSFSTLEIQRTEQGDSAMYLCASSLNSAPHEQYFGPGTRLTVT.

This clone was observed many times. The chain couples TRBV19 to TRBJ2-7; 7 nucleotides agree with TRBD2. From germline, CDR1 is LNHDA and CDR2 SQIVND (reference sequence). V lost 5 bases, J lost 3 bases, and 10 bases stayed unmatched. This CDR3 is 15 amino acids long. The CDR3 sequence is CASSPRPSGYYEQYF. The CDR3 DNA sequence: TGTGCCAGTAGTCCGAGGCCTAGCGGCTACTACGAGCAGTACTTC.

The chain is built from TRBV5-1 and TRBJ2-5; the match to TRBD2 covers 7 bases. Germline lookup yields CDR1 SGHRS and CDR2 YFSETQ. This CDR3 has 18 residues. With V trimmed by 4 bases and J by 4 bases, 19 bases remained unmatched. Here the CDR3 DNA reads TGCGCCAGCAGCCTAGGGATCTCCCGAGCCCCGGGAGGAGAGACCCAGTACTTC. Translated: CASSLGISRAPGGETQYF.

This clone appeared a single time. This chain joins TRBV18 and TRBJ2-1; 9 bases are shared with TRBD2. This CDR3 region has 15 residues. Germline loops: CDR1 KGHSH, CDR2 LQKENI. J was trimmed by 6 bases and V by 8 bases; bases with no gene match: 11. The CDR3 nucleotides read TGTGCCAGCGCCCAGTTAGCGGGAGAGGGCAATGAGCAGTTCTTC. As protein: CASAQLAGEGNEQFF.

The V and J genes are TRBV28 and TRBJ2-3; the match to TRBD2 covers 9 bases. The CDR3 loop spans 16 amino acids. Germline values: CDR1 MDHEN, CDR2 SYDVKM. Trimming at V came to 2 bases and at J to 3 bases, leaving 6 bases not matched to a gene. CDR3 protein: CASSLLAGGATDTQYF. The DNA of the CDR3 is TGTGCCAGCAGTTTACTCGCGGGAGGGGCGACAGATACGCAGTATTTT.

This clone was counted ten times or more. This chain joins TRBV14 and TRBJ2-1; 16 nucleotides align to TRBD2. The CDR3 runs 16 residues. Germline trimming cut 4 bases from V and 9 bases from J; bases unmatched to any gene: 6. In germline, CDR1 is SGHDN, CDR2 FVKESK. CDR3 region: CASSRQGLAGGGEQFF. The DNA for the CDR3 is TGTGCCAGCAGCCGGCAGGGACTAGCGGGAGGGGGTGAGCAGTTCTTC.

As for this clone: Other DNA sequences within the sample encode an identical CDR3. The chain links TRBV7-3 to TRBJ2-1, with 10 nucleotides matching TRBD2. The CDR3 covers 14 residues. Germline-derived CDR1 and CDR2 are SGHTA and FQGTGA. The junction had 3 bases not matched to a gene; V was cut back by 4 bases and J by 6 bases. Here the CDR3 reads CASSWTSGLNEQFF. CDR3 coding DNA: TGTGCCAGCAGCTGGACTAGCGGACTCAATGAGCAGTTCTTC.

This rearrangement joins TRBV27 to TRBJ2-5; 12 bases fit TRBD2. The CDR3 covers 16 residues. Trimming took 5 bases from V and 10 from J; bases not matched to a gene: 14. Germline V gene sequence: CDR1 MNHEY, CDR2 SMNVEV (reference sequence). In DNA, the CDR3 is TGTGCCAGCAGTCCCCCGAGCACTAGCGGGAGGCTATACCAGTACTTC. Encoded protein: CASSPPSTSGRLYQYF.

The chain combines TRBV21-1 with TRBJ2-5; TRBD1 reflects the table's D call only, with no check against the DNA. TRBV21-1 is a documented pseudogene. The CDR3 spans 18 residues. The DNA for the CDR3 is TGTGCCAGCAGCAAAGCCGTTAGCCCGGGACAGGGCGAAGAGACCCAGTACTTC. Translating gives CASSKAVSPGQGEETQYF.

The J gene is TRBJ2-7, the V gene TRBV14; TRBD1 is a possible D gene (5 bases). The ends were cut back, 3 bases at V and 6 bases at J, with 9 bases in the middle. CDR1 is SGHDN, CDR2 FVKESK, per germline. This CDR3 spans 12 amino acids. CDR3 protein: CASSHRQFEQYF. CDR3 nucleotide sequence: TGTGCCAGCAGCCACAGACAGTTCGAGCAGTACTTC.

V is TRBV6-1 and J is TRBJ1-5, with D possibly being TRBD1 (6 bases). CDR1 MNHNS and CDR2 SASEGT come from the germline V gene. The length of the CDR3 is 15 residues. Trimming left V 6 bases short and J 6 bases short, with 18 bases between. DNA for the CDR3: TGTGCCAGCAGGGGCTGGACAGAGAATGGTCAGCCCCAGCATTTT. Translating it yields CASRGWTENGQPQHF.

This clone was seen more than once but under ten times. The chain is built from TRBV7-9 and TRBJ1-4; no reliable D call. Germline CDR1 SEHNR, CDR2 FQNEAQ (reference sequence). V shed 5 bases and J shed 7 bases, with 17 bases lying between them. The CDR3 totals 15 residues. CDR3 loop: CASSRTDARGEKLFF. CDR3 nucleotides: TGTGCCAGCAGCCGCACGGACGCCCGCGGTGAAAAACTGTTTTTT.

This rearrangement joins TRBV28 to TRBJ1-2; D uncertain. CDR1 is MDHEN, CDR2 SYDVKM, per germline. This CDR3 is built from 12 residues. V lost 2 bases and J lost 4, with 5 bases in between. The CDR3 DNA follows: TGTGCCAGCAGTTTACACGGCTATGGCTACACCTTC. It codes for CASSLHGYGYTF.

V is TRBV19 and J is TRBJ2-3, with D possibly TRBD2 on 5 matching bases. The V gene's germline CDR1 is LNHDA and CDR2 SQIVND (reference sequence). The CDR3 totals 16 residues. The V end lost 3 bases, the J end lost 2 bases, and 15 bases lay between the germline ends. In DNA, the CDR3 is TGTGCCAGTAGTATTGAAGCGGCCCCAGTCACAGATACGCAGTATTTT. It is translated as CASSIEAAPVTDTQYF.